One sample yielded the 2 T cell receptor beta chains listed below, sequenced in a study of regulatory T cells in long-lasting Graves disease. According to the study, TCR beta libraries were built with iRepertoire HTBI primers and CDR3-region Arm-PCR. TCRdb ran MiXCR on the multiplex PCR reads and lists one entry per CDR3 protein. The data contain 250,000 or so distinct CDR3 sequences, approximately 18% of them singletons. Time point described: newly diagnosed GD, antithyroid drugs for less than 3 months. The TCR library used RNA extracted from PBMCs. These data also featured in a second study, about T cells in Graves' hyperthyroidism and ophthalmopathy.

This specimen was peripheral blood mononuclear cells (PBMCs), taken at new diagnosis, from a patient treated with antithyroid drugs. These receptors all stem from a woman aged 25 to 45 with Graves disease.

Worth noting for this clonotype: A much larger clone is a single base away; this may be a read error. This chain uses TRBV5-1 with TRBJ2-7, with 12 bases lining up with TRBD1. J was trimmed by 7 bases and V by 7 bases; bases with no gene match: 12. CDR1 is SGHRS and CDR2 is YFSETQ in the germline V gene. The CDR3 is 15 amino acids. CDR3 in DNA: TGCGCCAGCGGAACCGGGGACAGGGGGCGACATGAGCAGTACTTC. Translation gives CASGTGDRGRHEQYF.

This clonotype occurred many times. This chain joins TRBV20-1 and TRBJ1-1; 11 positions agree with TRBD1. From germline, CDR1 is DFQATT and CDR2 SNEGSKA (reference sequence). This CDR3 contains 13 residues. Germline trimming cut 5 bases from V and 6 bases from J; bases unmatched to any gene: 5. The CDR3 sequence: CSAYGQGAPEAFF. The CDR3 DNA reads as TGCAGTGCTTACGGACAGGGGGCCCCTGAAGCTTTCTTT.